The source of this TCR beta chain is a study of blood T cell repertoires in COVID-19. About the research overall: From the United States, Italy and Spain came samples of acute and convalescent COVID-19. The analysed material was cDNA or gDNA that came from T cells, B-cell-depleted T cells, or PBMCs.

V was trimmed by 0 bases and J by 2 bases, leaving 11 bases between them. CDR1 and CDR2 from the germline V gene are KGHSH and LQKENI. This CDR3 has 16 amino acids. In the original analysis: Reference gene primer amplification yielded estimated nucleated cell counts. The assay was immunoSEQ multiplex PCR, and TCRdb's table has in-frame clones only and misses some. The V and J calls and the clone size are those of that table, but D and trimming were determined from the DNA. The sample has approximately 24,000 clones; under 90% are singletons. Sequenced input: peripheral blood. This chain links TRBV18 with TRBJ1-5, with D maybe TRBD1 (5 bases). This clonotype originated in a human donor in a cohort sampled during active COVID-19. The CDR3 DNA reads TGTGCCAGCTCACCACCGTCCGCCAGGGGCAATCAGCCCCAGCATTTT. It specifies CASSPPSARGNQPQHF.